This record concerns one TCR beta chain sequence. V dropped 4 bases and J dropped 3 bases, with 7 bases sitting between them. The CDR3 consists of 12 residues. Looked up from germline, CDR1 is ENHRY and CDR2 is SYGVKD. The data were taken from a study of shared clonotypes between healthy human individuals. On the study more broadly: The study drew on a couple of women and three men aged 18 to 49 as donors.

Genomic DNA per cell subset filled all wells of several immunoSEQ plates. Measured with immunoSEQ multiplex PCR; TCRdb has only the in-frame clones, and not every one. Among about 490,000 clones listed, 76% were seen once. The sample consisted of PBMCs. V is TRBV10-3 and J is TRBJ2-7; D is ambiguous. The sequence was obtained from a woman aged 40 to 49 in good health. Some clones in this sample may be carry-over from other donors' samples. CDR3 loop: CAISGLDYEQYF. CDR3 nucleotide sequence: TGTGCCATCAGTGGACTGGACTACGAGCAGTACTTC.